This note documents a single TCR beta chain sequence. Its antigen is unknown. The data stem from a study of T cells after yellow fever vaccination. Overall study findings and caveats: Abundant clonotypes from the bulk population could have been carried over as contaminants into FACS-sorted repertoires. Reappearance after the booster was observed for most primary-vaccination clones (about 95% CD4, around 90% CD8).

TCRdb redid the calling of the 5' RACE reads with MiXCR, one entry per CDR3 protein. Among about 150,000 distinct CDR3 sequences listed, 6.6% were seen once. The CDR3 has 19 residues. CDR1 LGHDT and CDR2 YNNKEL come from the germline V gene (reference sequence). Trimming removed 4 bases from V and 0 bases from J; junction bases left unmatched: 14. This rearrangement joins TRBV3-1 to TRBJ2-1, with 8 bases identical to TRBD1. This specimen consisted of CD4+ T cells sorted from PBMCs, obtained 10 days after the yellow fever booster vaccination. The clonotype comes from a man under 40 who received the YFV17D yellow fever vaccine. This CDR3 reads CASSRTYLNGQGSYNEQFF. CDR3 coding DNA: TGTGCCAGCAGCCGTACTTACCTGAACGGACAGGGCTCCTACAATGAGCAGTTCTTC.